The 9 T cell receptor beta chains in this list originate from one sample, sequenced in a study of T cell repertoires in cytomegalovirus infection. TCRdb itself ran the reads through MiXCR, one entry per CDR3 protein. Here the sample spans 700,000 to 950,000 distinct CDR3 sequences, approximately 32% being singletons. What these receptors recognize is not known. The specimen was cultured CD8+ T cells from PBMCs, collected from culture after CMV antigen stimulation. The receptor set was obtained from a human donor in good health (CMV status not recorded). Some clones in this sample may be carry-over from other donors' samples.

At least ten counts were recorded for this clonotype. Germline and junction disagree at one end, which may indicate a read error. V gene TRBV20-1 combines with J gene TRBJ1-5; 9 bases line up with TRBD1. Germline V gene lookup returns CDR1 DFQATT and CDR2 SNEGSKA (reference sequence). The CDR3 is 14 amino acids. CDR3 loop: CSARDREGNQPQHF. CDR3 coding DNA: TGCAGTGCAAGGGACAGGGAGGGCAACCAGCCCCAGCATTTT.

This clonotype was detected many times. The J gene is TRBJ2-7, the V gene TRBV7-6, with TRBD1 matching over 7 bases. Germline values: CDR1 SGHVS, CDR2 FNYEAQ. Germline trimming cut 5 bases from V and 2 bases from J; bases unmatched to any gene: 6. This CDR3 has 14 residues. The CDR3 loop reads CASSPGTDPYEQYF. The CDR3 bases are TGTGCCAGCAGCCCTGGGACAGACCCCTACGAGCAGTACTTC.

V is TRBV7-9 and J is TRBJ2-1; possible D gene TRBD1, 5 bases. V shed 2 bases and J shed 5 bases, with 13 bases lying between them. This CDR3 is built from 15 residues. CDR1 is SEHNR and CDR2 is FQNEAQ in the germline V gene (reference sequence). The DNA for the CDR3 is TGTGCCAGCAGCTTACCCAGGGCCCCCAACAATGAGCAGTTCTTC. Encoded protein: CASSLPRAPNNEQFF.

This clonotype has a handful of counts. V and J are TRBV6-2 or TRBV6-3 and TRBJ1-6; D gene unclear. The germline gives CDR1 MNHEY, CDR2 SVGEGT. The CDR3 is 17 amino acids. The germline V and J ends were trimmed by 5 bases and 0 bases, with 14 bases remaining between them. The CDR3 is CASSEVTLSSYNSPLHF. CDR3 nucleotides: TGTGCCAGCAGTGAGGTGACCCTTAGCTCCTATAATTCACCCCTCCACTTT.

The rearrangement links TRBV6-2 or TRBV6-3 to TRBJ2-3, with D maybe TRBD2 (6 bases). From germline, CDR1 is MNHEY and CDR2 SVGEGT. The ends were cut back, 0 bases at V and 1 base at J, with 11 bases in the middle. The length of the CDR3 is 16 residues. The CDR3 sequence is CASSYSGLARTDTQYF. DNA for the CDR3: TGTGCCAGCAGTTACTCCGGGCTAGCGCGCACAGATACGCAGTATTTT.

The gene calls are TRBV20-1 and TRBJ2-3; 11 bases line up with TRBD2. The ends lost 1 base at V and 2 bases at J; junction bases unmatched: 11. Germline V gene lookup returns CDR1 DFQATT and CDR2 SNEGSKA (reference sequence). The CDR3 is 18 residues long. DNA for the CDR3: TGCAGTGCTAGAGGGCTAGCGGGGGGCTCGATCTTCACAGATACGCAGTATTTT. It codes for CSARGLAGGSIFTDTQYF.

This clonotype has more than one count but fewer than ten. The junction and the germline gene differ at one end; a read error may be behind it. This CDR3 reads CASSQSNTQYF. The CDR3 nucleotides read TGTGCCAGCAGCCAATCCAATACGCAGTATTTT. J is TRBJ2-3 and V is TRBV4-1; D unresolved. CDR3 size: 11 residues. Germline values: CDR1 MGHRA, CDR2 YSYEKL.

This chain uses TRBV19 with TRBJ2-7; possibly TRBD1 or TRBD2 for D (5 bases each). In germline, CDR1 is LNHDA, CDR2 SQIVND (reference sequence). V was pared by 4 bases and J by 3 bases, with 13 bases between. The CDR3 totals 14 residues. The CDR3 reads CASSTDGTGYEQYF. CDR3 sequence (DNA): TGTGCCAGTAGTACGGATGGGACGGGCTACGAGCAGTACTTC.

V gene TRBV3-1 combines with J gene TRBJ2-7, with D unclear. The germline gives CDR1 LGHDT, CDR2 YNNKEL (reference sequence). V lost 4 bases and J 0 bases, leaving 19 bases between the germline ends. The CDR3 is made up of 17 amino acids. CDR3 nucleotide sequence: TGTGCCAGCAGCCCCCGATTGACTTCCCCGAGCTCCTACGAGCAGTACTTC. Translation gives CASSPRLTSPSSYEQYF.